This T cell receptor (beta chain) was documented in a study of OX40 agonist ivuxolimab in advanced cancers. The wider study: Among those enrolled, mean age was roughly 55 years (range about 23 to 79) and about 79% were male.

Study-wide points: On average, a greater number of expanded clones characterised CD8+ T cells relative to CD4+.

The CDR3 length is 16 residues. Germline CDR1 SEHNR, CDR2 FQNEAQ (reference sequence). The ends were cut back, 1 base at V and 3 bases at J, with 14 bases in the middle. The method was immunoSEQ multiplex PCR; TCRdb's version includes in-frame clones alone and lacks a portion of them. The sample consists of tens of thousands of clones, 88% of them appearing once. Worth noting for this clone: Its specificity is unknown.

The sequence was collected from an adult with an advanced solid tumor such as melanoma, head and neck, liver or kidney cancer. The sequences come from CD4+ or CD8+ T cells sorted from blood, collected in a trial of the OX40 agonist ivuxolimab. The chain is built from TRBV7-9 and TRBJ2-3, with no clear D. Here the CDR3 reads CASSLVVGVRTDTQYF. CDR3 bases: TGTGCCAGCAGCTTAGTAGTAGGAGTTAGGACAGATACGCAGTATTTT.